This TCR beta chain was recorded in a study of blood T cell repertoires in COVID-19. Across the whole study: Sample material is recorded as cDNA or gDNA derived from T cells, B-cell-depleted T cells, or PBMCs.

Only in-frame clones appear in the TCRdb table, and some are missing; sequencing was by immunoSEQ multiplex PCR. The sample records 200,000 to 250,000 clones, around 84% being singletons. The CDR3 loop spans 12 amino acids. V shed 7 bases and J shed 4 bases, with 11 bases lying between them. Germline assignment: CDR1 LGHDT and CDR2 YNNKEL (reference sequence). The clonotype originates from a woman older than 75 with COVID-19, enrolled during active disease. The sequenced material came from peripheral blood. V is TRBV3-1 (or the pseudogene TRBV3-2) and J is TRBJ2-7; D might be TRBD2 (6 bases). CDR3 region: CASTPRGYEQYV. CDR3 sequence (DNA): TGTGCCAGCACCCCTCGGGGGTACGAGCAGTACGTC.